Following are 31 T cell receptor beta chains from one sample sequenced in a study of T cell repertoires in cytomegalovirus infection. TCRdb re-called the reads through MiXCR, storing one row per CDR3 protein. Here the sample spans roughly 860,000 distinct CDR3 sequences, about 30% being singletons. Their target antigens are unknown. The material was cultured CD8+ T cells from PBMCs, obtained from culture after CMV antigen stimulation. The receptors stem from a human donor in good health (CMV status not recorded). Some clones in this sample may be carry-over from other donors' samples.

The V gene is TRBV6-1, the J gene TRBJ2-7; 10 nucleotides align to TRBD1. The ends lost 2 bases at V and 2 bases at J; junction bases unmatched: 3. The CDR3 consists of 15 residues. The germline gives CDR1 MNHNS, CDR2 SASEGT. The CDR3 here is CASSEFGTGAYEQYV. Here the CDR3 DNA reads TGTGCCAGCAGTGAATTTGGGACAGGGGCCTACGAGCAGTACGTC.

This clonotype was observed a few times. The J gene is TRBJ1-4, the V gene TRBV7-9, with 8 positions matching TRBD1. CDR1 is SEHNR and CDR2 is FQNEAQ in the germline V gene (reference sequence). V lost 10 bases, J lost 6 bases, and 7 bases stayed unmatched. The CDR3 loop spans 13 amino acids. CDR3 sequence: CATHGQGDEKLFF. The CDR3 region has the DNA TGTGCCACCCATGGACAGGGTGATGAAAAACTGTTTTTT.

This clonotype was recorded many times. In DNA, the CDR3 is TGCGCCAGCAGCCACGTCCGTCGGGGGGACAATGAGCAGTTCTTC. It codes for CASSHVRRGDNEQFF. The chain combines TRBV4-1 with TRBJ2-1; TRBD2 aligns across 7 bases. Per the germline V gene, CDR1 is MGHRA and CDR2 is YSYEKL. J gave up 5 bases and V 3 bases, and 7 bases lay outside the gene matches. CDR3 size: 15 residues.

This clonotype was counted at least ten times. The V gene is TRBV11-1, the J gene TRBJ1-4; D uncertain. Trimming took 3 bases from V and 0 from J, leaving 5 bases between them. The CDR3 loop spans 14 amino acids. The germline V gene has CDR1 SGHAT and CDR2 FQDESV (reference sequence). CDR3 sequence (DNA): TGTGCCAGCAGCTTTGCCACAACTAATGAAAAACTGTTTTTT. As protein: CASSFATTNEKLFF.

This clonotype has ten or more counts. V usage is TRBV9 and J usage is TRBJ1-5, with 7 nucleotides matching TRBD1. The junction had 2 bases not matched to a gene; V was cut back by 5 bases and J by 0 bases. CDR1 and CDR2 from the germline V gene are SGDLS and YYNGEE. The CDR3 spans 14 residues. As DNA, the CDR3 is TGTGCCAGCAGTGACAGGGATAGCAATCAGCCCCAGCATTTT. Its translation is CASSDRDSNQPQHF.

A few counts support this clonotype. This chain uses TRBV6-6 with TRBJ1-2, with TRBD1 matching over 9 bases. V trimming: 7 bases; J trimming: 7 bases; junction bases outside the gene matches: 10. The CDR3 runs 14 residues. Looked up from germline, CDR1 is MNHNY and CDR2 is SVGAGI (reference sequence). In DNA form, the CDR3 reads TGTGCCAGCACCGCTCCGGGACAGGGTGTTGGCTACACCTTC. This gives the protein CASTAPGQGVGYTF.

The CDR3 reads CASSIGLAGWETQYF. For the CDR3, the DNA is TGTGCCAGTAGTATCGGACTAGCGGGGTGGGAGACCCAGTACTTC. The chain uses TRBV19 and TRBJ2-5; 12 bases fit TRBD2. The CDR3 runs 15 residues. The V and J ends lost 3 bases and 5 bases, in that order; junction bases with no gene match: 4. The germline CDR1 and CDR2 sequences are LNHDA and SQIVND (reference sequence).

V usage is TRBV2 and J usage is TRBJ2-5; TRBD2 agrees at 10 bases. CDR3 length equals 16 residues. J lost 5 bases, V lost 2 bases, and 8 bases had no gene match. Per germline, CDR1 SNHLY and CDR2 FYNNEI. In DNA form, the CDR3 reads TGTGCCAGCAGTGAACTAGCGGGGGCAGAAGTTGAGACCCAGTACTTC. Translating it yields CASSELAGAEVETQYF. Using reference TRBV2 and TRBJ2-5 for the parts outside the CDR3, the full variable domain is EPEVTQTPSHQVTQMGQEVILRCVPISNHLYFYWYRQILGQKVEFLVSFYNNEISEKSEIFDDQFSVERPDGSNFTLKIRSTKLEDSAMYFCASSELAGAEVETQYFGPGTRLLVL.

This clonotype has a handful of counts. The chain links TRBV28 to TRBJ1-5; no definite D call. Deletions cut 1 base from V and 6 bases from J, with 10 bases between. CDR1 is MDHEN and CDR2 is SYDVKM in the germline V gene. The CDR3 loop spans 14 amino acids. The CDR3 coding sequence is TGTGCCAGCAGTTTATCGGGGTTAAGTCAGCCCCAGCATTTT. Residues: CASSLSGLSQPQHF.

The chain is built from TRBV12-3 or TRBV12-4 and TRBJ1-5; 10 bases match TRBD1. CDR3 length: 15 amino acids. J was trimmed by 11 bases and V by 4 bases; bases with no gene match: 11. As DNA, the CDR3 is TGTGCCAGCAGTTCTGGGACAGGGGCATTCGAGGCCCAGCATTTT. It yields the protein CASSSGTGAFEAQHF.

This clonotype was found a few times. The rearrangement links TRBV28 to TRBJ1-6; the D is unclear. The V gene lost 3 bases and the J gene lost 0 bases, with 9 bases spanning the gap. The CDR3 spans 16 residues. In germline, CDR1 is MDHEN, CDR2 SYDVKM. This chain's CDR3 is CASSFYGRSYNSPLHF. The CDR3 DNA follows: TGTGCCAGCAGTTTTTACGGGCGCTCCTATAATTCACCCCTCCACTTT.

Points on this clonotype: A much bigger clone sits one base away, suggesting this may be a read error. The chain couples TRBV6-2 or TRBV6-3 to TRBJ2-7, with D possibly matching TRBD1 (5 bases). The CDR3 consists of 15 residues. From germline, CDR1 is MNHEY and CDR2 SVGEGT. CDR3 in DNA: TGTGTCAGCAGTTACCCGCCGACAGATTACTACGAGCAGTACGTC. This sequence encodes CVSSYPPTDYYEQYV.

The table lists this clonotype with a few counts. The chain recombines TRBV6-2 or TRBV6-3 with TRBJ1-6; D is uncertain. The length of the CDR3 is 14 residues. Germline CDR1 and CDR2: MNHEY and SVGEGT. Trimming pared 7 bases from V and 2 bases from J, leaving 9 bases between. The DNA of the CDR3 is TGTGCCAGCACCGGCTGGGCCTATAATTCACCCCTCCACTTT. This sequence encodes CASTGWAYNSPLHF.

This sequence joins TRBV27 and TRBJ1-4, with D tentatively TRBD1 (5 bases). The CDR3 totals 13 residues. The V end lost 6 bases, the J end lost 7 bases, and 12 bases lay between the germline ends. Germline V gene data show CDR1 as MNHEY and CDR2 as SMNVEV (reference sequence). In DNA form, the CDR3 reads TGTGCCAGCAGCGACATTGGGGGTGAAAAACTGTTTTTT. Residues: CASSDIGGEKLFF.

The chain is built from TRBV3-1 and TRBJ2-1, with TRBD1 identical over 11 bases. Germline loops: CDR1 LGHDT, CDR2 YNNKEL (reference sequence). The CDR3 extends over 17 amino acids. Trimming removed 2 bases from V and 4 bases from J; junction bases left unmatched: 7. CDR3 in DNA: TGTGCCAGCAGCCAAAACTTCGGGACAGGGGGATACAATGAGCAGTTCTTC. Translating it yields CASSQNFGTGGYNEQFF.

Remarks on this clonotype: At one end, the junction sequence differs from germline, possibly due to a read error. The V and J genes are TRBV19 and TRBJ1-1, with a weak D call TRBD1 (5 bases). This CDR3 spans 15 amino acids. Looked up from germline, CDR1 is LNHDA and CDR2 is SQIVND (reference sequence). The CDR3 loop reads CVSSPTGGAHPEAFF. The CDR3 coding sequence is TGTGTCAGTAGCCCAACCGGGGGTGCCCACCCTGAAGCTTTCTTT. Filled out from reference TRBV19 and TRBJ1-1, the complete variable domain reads DGGITQSPKYLFRKEGQNVTLSCEQNLNHDAMYWYRQDPGQGLRLIYYSQIVNDFQKGDIAEGYSVSREKKESFPLTVTSAQKNPTAFYLCVSSPTGGAHPEAFFGQGTRLTVV.

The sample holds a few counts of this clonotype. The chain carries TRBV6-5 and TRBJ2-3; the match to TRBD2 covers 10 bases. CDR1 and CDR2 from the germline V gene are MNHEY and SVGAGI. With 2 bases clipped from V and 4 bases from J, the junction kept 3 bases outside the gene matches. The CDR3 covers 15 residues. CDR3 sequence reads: CASSYASGGSDTQYF. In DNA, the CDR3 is TGTGCCAGCAGTTACGCTAGCGGGGGTTCAGATACGCAGTATTTT.

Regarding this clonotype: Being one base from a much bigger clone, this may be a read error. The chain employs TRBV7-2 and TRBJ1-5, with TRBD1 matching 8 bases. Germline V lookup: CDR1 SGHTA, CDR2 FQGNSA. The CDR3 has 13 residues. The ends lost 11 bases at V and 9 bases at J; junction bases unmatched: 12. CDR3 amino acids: CAGTDRVTMPQHF. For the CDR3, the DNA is TGTGCCGGCACGGACAGGGTCACAATGCCCCAGCATTTT.

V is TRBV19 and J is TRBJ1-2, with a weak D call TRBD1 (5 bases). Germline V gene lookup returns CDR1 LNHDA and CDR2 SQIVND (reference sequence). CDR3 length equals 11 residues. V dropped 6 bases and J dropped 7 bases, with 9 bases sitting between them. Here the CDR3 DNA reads TGTGCCAGTAGAGCAGGGTTTGGCTACACCTTC. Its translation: CASRAGFGYTF. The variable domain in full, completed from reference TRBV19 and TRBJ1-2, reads DGGITQSPKYLFRKEGQNVTLSCEQNLNHDAMYWYRQDPGQGLRLIYYSQIVNDFQKGDIAEGYSVSREKKESFPLTVTSAQKNPTAFYLCASRAGFGYTFGSGTRLTVV.

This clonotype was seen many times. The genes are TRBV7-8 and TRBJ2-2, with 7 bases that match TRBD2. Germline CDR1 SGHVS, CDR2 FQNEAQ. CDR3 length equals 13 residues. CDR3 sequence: CITGGSNTGELFF. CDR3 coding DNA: TGTATAACCGGGGGGTCGAACACCGGGGAGCTGTTTTTT.

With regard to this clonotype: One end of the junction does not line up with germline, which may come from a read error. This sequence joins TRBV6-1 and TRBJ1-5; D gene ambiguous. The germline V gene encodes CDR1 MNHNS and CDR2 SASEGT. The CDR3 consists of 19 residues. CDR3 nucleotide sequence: TGTGCCAACAGTTACCTGCCCGACGGTGAAGTCTATAGCAATCAGCCCCAGCATTTT. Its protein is CANSYLPDGEVYSNQPQHF.

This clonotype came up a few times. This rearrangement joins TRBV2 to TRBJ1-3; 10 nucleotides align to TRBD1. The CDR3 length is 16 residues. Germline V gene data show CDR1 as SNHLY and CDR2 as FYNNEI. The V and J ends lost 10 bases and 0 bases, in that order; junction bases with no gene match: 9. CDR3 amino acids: CAIVPGQGISGNTIYF. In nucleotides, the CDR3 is TGTGCCATCGTGCCGGGACAGGGGATCTCTGGAAACACCATATATTTT.

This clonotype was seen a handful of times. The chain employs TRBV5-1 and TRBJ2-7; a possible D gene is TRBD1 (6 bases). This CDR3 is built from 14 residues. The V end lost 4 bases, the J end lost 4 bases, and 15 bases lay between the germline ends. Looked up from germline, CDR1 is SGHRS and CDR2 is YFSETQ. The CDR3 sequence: CASSPDQGRYEQYF. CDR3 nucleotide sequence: TGCGCCAGCAGCCCGGACCAGGGGCGGTACGAGCAGTACTTC.

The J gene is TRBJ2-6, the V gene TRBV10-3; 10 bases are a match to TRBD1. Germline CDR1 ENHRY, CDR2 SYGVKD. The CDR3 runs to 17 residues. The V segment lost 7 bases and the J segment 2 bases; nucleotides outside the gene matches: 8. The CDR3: CAIKLRDRGTGANVLTF. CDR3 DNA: TGTGCCATCAAGCTCCGGGACAGGGGTACTGGGGCCAACGTCCTGACTTTC.

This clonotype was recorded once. CDR3 bases: TGTGCCAGCAGCCAAGCTTACAGCTTGAACACTGAAGCTTTCTTT. Translated, it gives CASSQAYSLNTEAFF. The chain links TRBV14 to TRBJ1-1; unclear D gene. CDR1 is SGHDN and CDR2 is FVKESK in the germline V gene. The V and J ends lost 1 base and 0 bases respectively, with 9 bases between them. The CDR3 contains 15 residues.

CDR3 bases: TGTGCCAGCAGTTTGAGGTATTCCTACAATGAGCAGTTCTTC. As protein: CASSLRYSYNEQFF. The chain links TRBV12-3 or TRBV12-4 to TRBJ2-1; D unclear. V was shortened by 3 bases and J by 1 base, with 7 bases between the two germline ends. CDR3 length equals 14 residues.

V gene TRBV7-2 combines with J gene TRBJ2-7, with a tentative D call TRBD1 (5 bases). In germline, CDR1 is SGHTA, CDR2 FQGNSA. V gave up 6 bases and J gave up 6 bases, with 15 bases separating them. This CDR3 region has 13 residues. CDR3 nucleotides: TGTGCCAGCAGTCGGCAGGGTTCAGTCGAGCAGTACTTC. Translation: CASSRQGSVEQYF.

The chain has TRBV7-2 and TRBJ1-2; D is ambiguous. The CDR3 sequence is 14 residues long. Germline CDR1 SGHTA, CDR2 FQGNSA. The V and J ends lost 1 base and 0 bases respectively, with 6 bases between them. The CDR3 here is CASSLDNANYGYTF. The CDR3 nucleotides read TGTGCCAGCAGCTTAGATAATGCTAACTATGGCTACACCTTC.

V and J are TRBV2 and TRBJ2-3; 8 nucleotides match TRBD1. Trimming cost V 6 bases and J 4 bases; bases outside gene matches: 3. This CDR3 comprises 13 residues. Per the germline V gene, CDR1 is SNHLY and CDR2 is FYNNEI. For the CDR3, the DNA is TGTGCCAGCAGGGAACAGGGGGCAGATACGCAGTATTTT. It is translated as CASREQGADTQYF.

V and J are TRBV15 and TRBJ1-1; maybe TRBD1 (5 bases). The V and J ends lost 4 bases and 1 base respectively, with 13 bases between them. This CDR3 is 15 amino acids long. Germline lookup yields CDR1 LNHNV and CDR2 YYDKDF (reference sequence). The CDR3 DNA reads TGTGCCACCAGCATTCATGGGACTCAGAACACTGAAGCTTTCTTT. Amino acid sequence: CATSIHGTQNTEAFF.

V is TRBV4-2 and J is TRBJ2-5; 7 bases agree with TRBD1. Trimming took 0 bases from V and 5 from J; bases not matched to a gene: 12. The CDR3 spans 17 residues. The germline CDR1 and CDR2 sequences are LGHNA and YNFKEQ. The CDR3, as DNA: TGTGCCAGCAGCCAAGATCCTTCTCTGGGACAGCGGGAGACCCAGTACTTC. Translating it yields CASSQDPSLGQRETQYF.